The entry that follows covers one T cell receptor (beta chain) sequence. There are 15 residues in the CDR3. CDR1 is SGHRS, CDR2 YFSETQ, per germline. Deletions cut 4 bases from V and 1 base from J, with 14 bases between. The authors' processing: Scientists estimated how many nucleated cells there were by amplifying reference gene primers. Assay: immunoSEQ multiplex PCR; the TCRdb copy retains only in-frame clones and omits some. The DNA was the basis for D and trimming; V, J and clone size are from that table. The sample includes about 88,000 clones, 72% of them seen just once. This sample was included in a study of blood T cell repertoires in COVID-19. At the level of the study: Collection of acute and convalescent COVID-19 samples took place in the United States, Italy and Spain.

This receptor was obtained from an older woman in a cohort sampled during active or convalescent COVID-19. Input material: peripheral blood. The genes are TRBV5-1 and TRBJ1-1; D gene uncertain. This CDR3 reads CASSQLVNSNTEAFF. In nucleotides, the CDR3 is TGCGCCAGCAGCCAACTAGTGAACTCGAACACTGAAGCTTTCTTT. Together with reference TRBV5-1 and TRBJ1-1, the CDR3 gives the full variable domain: KAGVTQTPRYLIKTRGQQVTLSCSPISGHRSVSWYQQTPGQGLQFLFEYFSETQRNKGNFPGRFSGRQFSNSRSEMNVSTLELGDSALYLCASSQLVNSNTEAFFGQGTRLTVV.